This T cell receptor (beta chain) was profiled in a study of T-cell memory formation after mild COVID-19. In the case of this clonotype: Its cognate antigen is unknown.

V lost 0 bases and J 1 base, leaving 6 bases between the germline ends. Germline CDR1 and CDR2: SGHTA and FQGNSA. The length of the CDR3 is 14 residues. Barcoded TCR alpha and TCR beta cDNA libraries with UMIs came from 5'RACE using constant-segment primers. TCRdb used MiXCR to reprocess the 5' RACE reads, holding one entry per CDR3 protein. The data hold hundreds of thousands of distinct CDR3 sequences, with 20% observed a single time. Study outcomes and limitations: Researchers report contracting CD4+ clones mostly in CM and EM, with CD8+ clones in EMRA. The finding that pre-infection memory included some responding clones suggested that cross-reactive memory joined.

The origin of this receptor is an adult woman who had mild COVID-19 (a few samples of this study predate the infection). Cell type and time point are not known. The sequenced sample consisted of PBMCs or a T cell subset sorted from them (not recorded which). The rearrangement joins TRBV7-2 to TRBJ2-5; D unclear. CDR3 bases: TGTGCCAGCAGCTTAGCCGGGTTCCAAGAGACCCAGTACTTC. Translating gives CASSLAGFQETQYF. The full variable domain, its missing parts supplied by reference TRBV7-2 and TRBJ2-5, is GAGVSQSPSNKVTEKGKDVELRCDPISGHTALYWYRQSLGQGLEFLIYFQGNSAPDKSGLPSDRFSAERTGGSVSTLTIQRTQQEDSAVYLCASSLAGFQETQYFGPGTRLLVL.